These 23 T cell receptor beta chains originate from one sample sequenced in a study of blood T cell repertoires in COVID-19. The repertoire was sequenced with immunoSEQ multiplex PCR; TCRdb's copy has only in-frame clones and lacks some. The sample shows around 100,000 clones, 75% to 85% of them seen only once. Sequenced sample: peripheral blood. These receptor sequences come from a man in his 70s with acute or convalescent COVID-19.

The rearrangement uses TRBV30 and TRBJ1-1; maybe TRBD1 (5 bases). The length of the CDR3 is 11 residues. V lost 0 bases and J 12 bases, leaving 11 bases between the germline ends. CDR1 is GTSNPN and CDR2 is SVGIG in the germline V gene (reference sequence). Here the CDR3 DNA reads TGTGCCTGGAGTGTACTGGACAAAACTTTCTTT. Protein: CAWSVLDKTFF.

The chain links TRBV10-3 to TRBJ2-7; 16 nucleotides line up with TRBD2. Per germline, CDR1 ENHRY and CDR2 SYGVKD. The V gene end was trimmed by 6 bases and the J gene end by 1 base; junction bases not matched to a gene: 12. CDR3 length equals 19 residues. The CDR3: CAIRGEGTSGRAGSYEQYF. The CDR3 coding sequence is TGTGCCATCAGGGGGGAGGGGACTAGCGGGAGGGCCGGGTCCTACGAGCAGTACTTC.

The chain has TRBV10-1 and TRBJ2-1; TRBD2 might be the D (6 bases). Trimming cost V 5 bases and J 6 bases, with 11 bases left between them. Germline-derived CDR1 and CDR2 are WNHNN and SYGVQD (reference sequence). The CDR3 covers 13 residues. The CDR3 region is CASSLRESNEQFF. The DNA for the CDR3 is TGCGCCAGCAGTCTGCGGGAATCCAATGAGCAGTTCTTC.

V gene TRBV28 combines with J gene TRBJ1-2, with 8 bases lining up with TRBD1. Per germline, CDR1 MDHEN and CDR2 SYDVKM. Trimming cost V 5 bases and J 8 bases; bases outside gene matches: 13. This CDR3 is built from 15 residues. The DNA of the CDR3 is TGTGCCAGCAGTCCCCTCGGACAGGGTTTATTAGGCTACACCTTC. Its protein product is CASSPLGQGLLGYTF.

The V and J genes are TRBV6-5 and TRBJ2-7; TRBD1 might be the D (6 bases). This CDR3 is 15 amino acids long. The V gene's germline CDR1 is MNHEY and CDR2 SVGAGI. Trimming took 6 bases from V and 5 from J, leaving 20 bases between them. CDR3 loop: CASSSSFQGTHEQYF. The CDR3, as DNA: TGTGCCAGCAGCTCATCCTTTCAGGGGACCCACGAGCAGTACTTC.

The V gene is TRBV7-9, the J gene TRBJ1-5; 8 positions agree with TRBD1. The CDR3 sequence is 14 residues long. Germline assignment: CDR1 SEHNR and CDR2 FQNEAQ (reference sequence). V lost 5 bases and J lost 3; bases outside the gene matches: 3. CDR3 DNA: TGTGCCAGCAGCCAACAGGGGGACAATCAGCCCCAGCATTTT. Translating it yields CASSQQGDNQPQHF.

This clone was counted once. Its ends do not fully match the called genes, so a read error is possible. This chain links TRBV11-2 with TRBJ1-2, with 7 bases fitting TRBD1. The CDR3 covers 14 residues. CDR1 is SGHAT, CDR2 FQNNGV, per germline. The CDR3 region is CASTLAAGGFGYTF. The CDR3 coding sequence is TGTGCCAGCACCTTAGCGGCAGGGGGATTTGGCTACACCTTC. The full variable domain, completed using reference TRBV11-2 and TRBJ1-2, is EAGVAQSPRYKIIEKRQSVAFWCNPISGHATLYWYQQILGQGPKLLIQFQNNGVVDDSQLPKDRFSAERLKGVDSTLKIQPAKLEDSAVYLCASTLAAGGFGYTFGSGTRLTVV.

J is TRBJ1-6 and V is TRBV9; 7 bases are a match to TRBD1. CDR1 SGDLS and CDR2 YYNGEE come from the germline V gene. This CDR3 contains 15 residues. Trimming at V came to 0 bases and at J to 7 bases, leaving 4 bases not matched to a gene. CDR3 amino acids: CASSVGQGGNSPLHF. In DNA, the CDR3 is TGTGCCAGCAGCGTAGGACAGGGAGGCAATTCACCCCTCCACTTT.

The chain links TRBV7-2 to TRBJ1-2, with D perhaps TRBD1 (6 bases). This CDR3 region has 15 residues. V dropped 2 bases and J dropped 4 bases, with 14 bases sitting between them. Germline loops: CDR1 SGHTA, CDR2 FQGNSA. The CDR3 nucleotides read TGTGCCAGCAGCTTATCGCTCAACAGGGCCTATGGCTACACCTTC. Its protein is CASSLSLNRAYGYTF. Looking up the rest from reference TRBV7-2 and TRBJ1-2 gives the full variable domain: GAGVSQSPSNKVTEKGKDVELRCDPISGHTALYWYRQSLGQGLEFLIYFQGNSAPDKSGLPSDRFSAERTGGSVSTLTIQRTQQEDSAVYLCASSLSLNRAYGYTFGSGTRLTVV.

The genes are TRBV5-4 and TRBJ2-3, with TRBD2 matching 10 bases. The germline V gene encodes CDR1 SGHNT and CDR2 YYREEE (reference sequence). The V gene end was trimmed by 5 bases and the J gene end by 4 bases; junction bases not matched to a gene: 4. The CDR3 runs to 14 residues. CDR3 coding DNA: TGTGCCAGCAGTTCCGGGACTAGCGCAGATACGCAGTATTTT. The encoded protein is CASSSGTSADTQYF.

V and J are TRBV27 and TRBJ2-7; the D is unclear. This CDR3 has 13 residues. The germline gives CDR1 MNHEY, CDR2 SMNVEV (reference sequence). V shed 6 bases and J shed 3 bases, with 12 bases lying between them. The CDR3 DNA reads as TGTGCCAGCAGCCGTCCGCCAGGCTACGAGCAGTACTTC. Protein sequence: CASSRPPGYEQYF.

This CDR3 reads CASSPGPGGETQYF. CDR3 nucleotides: TGTGCCAGCAGCCCCGGTCCCGGGGGAGAGACCCAGTACTTC. The chain carries TRBV5-4 and TRBJ2-5, with D perhaps TRBD2 (6 bases). Germline CDR1 reads SGHNT; CDR2 reads YYREEE (reference sequence). This CDR3 spans 14 amino acids. Trimming shortened V by 4 bases and J by 4 bases, and 14 bases separated the two germline ends.

This rearrangement joins TRBV7-9 to TRBJ1-2; the D gene is possibly TRBD1 (6 bases). This CDR3 has 11 residues. Germline loops: CDR1 SEHNR, CDR2 FQNEAQ (reference sequence). V was cut by 8 bases and J by 10 bases, with 14 bases left in between. This CDR3 reads CASGGGAAYTF. The CDR3 nucleotides read TGTGCCAGCGGCGGGGGGGCGGCCTACACCTTC. The complete variable domain, with remaining parts taken from reference TRBV7-9 and TRBJ1-2, reads DTGVSQNPRHKITKRGQNVTFRCDPISEHNRLYWYRQTLGQGPEFLTYFQNEAQLEKSRLLSDRFSAERPKGSFSTLEIQRTEQGDSAMYLCASGGGAAYTFGSGTRLTVV.

The chain couples TRBV11-2 to TRBJ1-3, with D tentatively TRBD1 (5 bases). Trimming cost V 7 bases and J 0 bases, with 16 bases left between them. Germline assignment: CDR1 SGHAT and CDR2 FQNNGV. The CDR3 runs to 16 residues. CDR3 nucleotide sequence: TGTGCCAGCACCGGGTGGCGGGACGGCTCTGGAAACACCATATATTTT. Amino acid sequence: CASTGWRDGSGNTIYF.

The V and J genes are TRBV11-1 and TRBJ2-7, with 8 bases identical to TRBD1. Germline CDR1 SGHAT, CDR2 FQDESV (reference sequence). Trimming cost V 0 bases and J 4 bases; bases outside gene matches: 5. This CDR3 has 15 residues. In DNA, the CDR3 is TGTGCCAGCAGCTTAGCGGCAGGGGGCGCTTACGAGCAGTACTTC. It encodes CASSLAAGGAYEQYF. Filled out from reference TRBV11-1 and TRBJ2-7, the complete variable domain reads EAEVAQSPRYKITEKSQAVAFWCDPISGHATLYWYRQILGQGPELLVQFQDESVVDDSQLPKDRFSAERLKGVDSTLKIQPAELGDSAMYLCASSLAAGGAYEQYFGPGTRLTVT.

The chain links TRBV7-2 to TRBJ1-5, with 8 bases fitting TRBD1. The V gene end was trimmed by 5 bases and the J gene end by 7 bases; junction bases not matched to a gene: 13. Germline CDR1 SGHTA, CDR2 FQGNSA. This CDR3 region has 16 residues. CDR3 bases: TGTGCCAGCAGCCCGAAAGACAGGGGATGGGAACAGCCCCAGCATTTT. It is translated as CASSPKDRGWEQPQHF.

The chain links TRBV28 to TRBJ1-1; no definite D call. The ends were cut back, 6 bases at V and 11 bases at J, with 16 bases in the middle. Germline values: CDR1 MDHEN, CDR2 SYDVKM. The CDR3 has 12 amino acids. CDR3 sequence: CASSLSTPSAFF. CDR3 sequence (DNA): TGTGCCAGCAGCTTAAGTACACCAAGTGCTTTCTTT.

This chain uses TRBV2 with TRBJ1-2; D call uncertain. Trimming took 1 base from V and 8 from J, leaving 8 bases between them. The CDR3 is 12 residues long. The germline V gene has CDR1 SNHLY and CDR2 FYNNEI. This chain's CDR3 is CASSEVRGGYTF. CDR3 in DNA: TGTGCCAGCAGTGAAGTCCGTGGCGGCTACACCTTC.

The gene calls are TRBV9 and TRBJ2-3; 10 bases are a match to TRBD2. Germline assignment: CDR1 SGDLS and CDR2 YYNGEE. J was trimmed by 0 bases and V by 4 bases; bases with no gene match: 5. The CDR3 runs 16 residues. The CDR3 protein is CASSSGLAASTDTQYF. The CDR3 region has the DNA TGTGCCAGCAGCTCCGGACTAGCGGCTAGCACAGATACGCAGTATTTT.

The V call is TRBV5-1, the J call TRBJ2-6, with D perhaps matching TRBD1 (5 bases). Germline V gene lookup returns CDR1 SGHRS and CDR2 YFSETQ. V was pared by 7 bases and J by 2 bases, with 13 bases between. The CDR3 has 15 residues. CDR3 protein: CASGPGLAGANVLTF. DNA for the CDR3: TGCGCCAGCGGCCCAGGGTTAGCTGGGGCCAACGTCCTGACTTTC.

CDR3 in DNA: TGTGCCAGCAGCGGTGGTGGGACCTGGGGAGGCACTGAAGCTTTCTTT. Translated: CASSGGGTWGGTEAFF. This rearrangement joins TRBV9 to TRBJ1-1; TRBD1 might be the D (5 bases). V was shortened by 3 bases and J by 4 bases, with 19 bases between the two germline ends. CDR1 SGDLS and CDR2 YYNGEE come from the germline V gene. The CDR3 has 16 amino acids. Complete variable domain (other parts from reference TRBV9 and TRBJ1-1): DSGVTQTPKHLITATGQRVTLRCSPRSGDLSVYWYQQSLDQGLQFLIQYYNGEERAKGNILERFSAQQFPDLHSELNLSSLELGDSALYFCASSGGGTWGGTEAFFGQGTRLTVV.

The gene calls are TRBV29-1 and TRBJ1-5; tentatively, D is TRBD1 (5 bases). This CDR3 has 12 residues. V gave up 7 bases and J gave up 10 bases, with 17 bases separating them. Germline values: CDR1 SQVTM, CDR2 ANQGSEA. The CDR3 DNA sequence: TGCAGCGCCGCGTCTGGGGGAGGCCCCCAGCATTTT. Protein sequence: CSAASGGGPQHF.

The chain recombines TRBV3-1 (or the pseudogene TRBV3-2) with TRBJ1-3; 9 bases line up with TRBD1. The CDR3 has 14 amino acids. V lost 4 bases to trimming and J lost 5 bases; unmatched junction nucleotides: 3. Germline CDR1 is LGHDT and CDR2 is YNNKEL (reference sequence). CDR3 loop: CASSPGQGRNTIYF. CDR3 bases: TGTGCCAGCAGCCCCGGACAGGGGAGAAACACCATATATTTT.